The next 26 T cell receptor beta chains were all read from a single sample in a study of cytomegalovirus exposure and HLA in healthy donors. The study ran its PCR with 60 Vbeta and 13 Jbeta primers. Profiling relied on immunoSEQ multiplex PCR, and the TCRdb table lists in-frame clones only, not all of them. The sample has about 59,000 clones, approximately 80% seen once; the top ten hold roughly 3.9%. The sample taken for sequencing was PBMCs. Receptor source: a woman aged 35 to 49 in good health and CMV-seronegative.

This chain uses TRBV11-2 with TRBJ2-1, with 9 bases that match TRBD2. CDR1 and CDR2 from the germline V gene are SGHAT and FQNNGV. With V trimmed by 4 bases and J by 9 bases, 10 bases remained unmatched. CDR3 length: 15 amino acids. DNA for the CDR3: TGTGCCAGCAGCTCTAGACTAGCGGAGGGGGTTGAGCAGTTCTTC. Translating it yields CASSSRLAEGVEQFF.

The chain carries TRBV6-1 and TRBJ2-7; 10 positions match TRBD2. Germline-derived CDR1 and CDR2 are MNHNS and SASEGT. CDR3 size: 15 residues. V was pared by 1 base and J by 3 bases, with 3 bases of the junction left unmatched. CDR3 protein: CASSEVASGGYEQYF. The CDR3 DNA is TGTGCCAGCAGTGAAGTGGCTAGCGGGGGCTACGAGCAGTACTTC.

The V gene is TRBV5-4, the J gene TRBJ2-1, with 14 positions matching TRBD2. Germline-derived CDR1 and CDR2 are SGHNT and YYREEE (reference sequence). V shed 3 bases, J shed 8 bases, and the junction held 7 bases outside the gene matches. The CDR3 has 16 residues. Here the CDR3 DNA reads TGTGCCAGCAGCTGGGGGACTAGCGGGAGTGAGGATGAGCAGTTCTTC. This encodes CASSWGTSGSEDEQFF.

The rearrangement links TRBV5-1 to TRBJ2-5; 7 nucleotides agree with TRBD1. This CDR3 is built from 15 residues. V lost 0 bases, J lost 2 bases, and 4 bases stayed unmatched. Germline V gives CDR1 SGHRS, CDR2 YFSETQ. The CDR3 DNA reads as TGCGCCAGCAGCTTGGCTGTGGGACAGCAAGAGACCCAGTACTTC. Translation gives CASSLAVGQQETQYF.

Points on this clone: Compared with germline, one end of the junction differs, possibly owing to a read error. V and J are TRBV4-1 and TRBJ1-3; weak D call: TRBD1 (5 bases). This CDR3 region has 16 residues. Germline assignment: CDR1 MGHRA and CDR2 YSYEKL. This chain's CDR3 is CASSQDRVMSGSTIYF. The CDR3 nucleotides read TGCGCCAGCAGCCAAGACAGGGTTATGAGTGGAAGCACCATATATTTT.

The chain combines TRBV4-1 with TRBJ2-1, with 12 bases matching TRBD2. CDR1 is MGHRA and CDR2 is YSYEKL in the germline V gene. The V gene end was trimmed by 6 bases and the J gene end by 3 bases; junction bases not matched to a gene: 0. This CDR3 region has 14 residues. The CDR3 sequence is CASRGLAGYNEQFF. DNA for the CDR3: TGCGCCAGCAGGGGACTAGCGGGCTACAATGAGCAGTTCTTC.

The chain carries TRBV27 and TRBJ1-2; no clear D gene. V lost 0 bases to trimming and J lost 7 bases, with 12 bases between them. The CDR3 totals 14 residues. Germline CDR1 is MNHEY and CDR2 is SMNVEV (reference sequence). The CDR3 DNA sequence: TGTGCCAGCAGTTTATCACGGAGGGTTGCTGGCTACACCTTC. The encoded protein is CASSLSRRVAGYTF.

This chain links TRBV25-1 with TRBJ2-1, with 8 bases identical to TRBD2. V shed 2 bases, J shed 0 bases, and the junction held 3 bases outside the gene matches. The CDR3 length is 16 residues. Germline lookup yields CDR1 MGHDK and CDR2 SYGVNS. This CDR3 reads CASSELGTSSYNEQFF. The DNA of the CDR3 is TGTGCCAGCAGTGAACTTGGGACTAGCTCCTACAATGAGCAGTTCTTC. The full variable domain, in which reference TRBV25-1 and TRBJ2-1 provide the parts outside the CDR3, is EADIYQTPRYLVIGTGKKITLECSQTMGHDKMYWYQQDPGMELHLIHYSYGVNSTEKGDLSSESTVSRIRTEHFPLTLESARPSHTSQYLCASSELGTSSYNEQFFGPGTRLTVL.

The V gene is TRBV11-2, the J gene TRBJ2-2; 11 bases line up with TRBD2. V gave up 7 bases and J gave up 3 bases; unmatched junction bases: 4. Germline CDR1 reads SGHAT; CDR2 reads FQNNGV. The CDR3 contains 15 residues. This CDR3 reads CASTGTSGYTGELFF. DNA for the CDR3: TGTGCCAGCACCGGGACTAGCGGTTACACCGGGGAGCTGTTTTTT.

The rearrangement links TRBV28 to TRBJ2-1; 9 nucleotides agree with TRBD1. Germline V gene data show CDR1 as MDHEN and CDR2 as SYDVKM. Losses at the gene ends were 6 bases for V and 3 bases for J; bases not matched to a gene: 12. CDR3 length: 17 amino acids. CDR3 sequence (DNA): TGTGCCAGCAGCCTGACCGACGGGACAGGGAGCTACAATGAGCAGTTCTTC. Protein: CASSLTDGTGSYNEQFF.

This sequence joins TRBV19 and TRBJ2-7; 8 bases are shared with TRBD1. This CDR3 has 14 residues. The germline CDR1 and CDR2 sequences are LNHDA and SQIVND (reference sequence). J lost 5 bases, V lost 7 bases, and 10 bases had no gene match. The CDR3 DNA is TGTGCCAGTACCTACCCGGACAGGGTACACGAGCAGTACTTC. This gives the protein CASTYPDRVHEQYF.

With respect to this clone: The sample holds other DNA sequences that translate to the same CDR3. The DNA for the CDR3 is TGTGCCAGCAGCTTAGACAGGGTTAGCAATCAGCCCCAGCATTTT. This sequence encodes CASSLDRVSNQPQHF. This chain connects TRBV7-8 to TRBJ1-5; TRBD1 might be the D (6 bases). Germline assignment: CDR1 SGHVS and CDR2 FQNEAQ. With 1 base removed from V and 0 bases from J, the gap between germline ends came to 7 bases. The CDR3 contains 15 residues.

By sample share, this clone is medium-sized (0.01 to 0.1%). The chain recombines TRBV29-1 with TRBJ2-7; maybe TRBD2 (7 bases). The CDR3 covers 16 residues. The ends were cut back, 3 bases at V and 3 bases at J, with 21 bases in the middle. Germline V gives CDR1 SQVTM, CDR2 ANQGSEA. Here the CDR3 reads CSVEGAGGTSFYEQYF. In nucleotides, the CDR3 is TGCAGCGTTGAGGGGGCCGGGGGGACATCGTTCTACGAGCAGTACTTC.

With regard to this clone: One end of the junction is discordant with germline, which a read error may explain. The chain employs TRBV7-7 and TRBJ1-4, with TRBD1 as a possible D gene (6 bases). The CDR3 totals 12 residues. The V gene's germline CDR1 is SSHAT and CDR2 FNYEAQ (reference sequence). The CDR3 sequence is CASRETGEKLFF. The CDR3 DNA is TGTGCTAGCAGGGAGACAGGTGAAAAACTGTTTTTT. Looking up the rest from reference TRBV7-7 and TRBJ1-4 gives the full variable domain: GAGVSQSPRYKVTKRGQDVTLRCDPISSHATLYWYQQALGQGPEFLTYFNYEAQPDKSGLPSDRFSAERPEGSISTLTIQRTEQRDSAMYRCASRETGEKLFFGSGTQLSVL.

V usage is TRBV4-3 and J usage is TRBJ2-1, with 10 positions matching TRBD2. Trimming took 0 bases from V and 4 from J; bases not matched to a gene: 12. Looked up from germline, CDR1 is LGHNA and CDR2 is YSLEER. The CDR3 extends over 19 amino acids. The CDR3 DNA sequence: TGCGCCAGCAGCCAAGAAAGTTTAAGCGGGAGGGCCCTATACAATGAGCAGTTCTTC. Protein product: CASSQESLSGRALYNEQFF.

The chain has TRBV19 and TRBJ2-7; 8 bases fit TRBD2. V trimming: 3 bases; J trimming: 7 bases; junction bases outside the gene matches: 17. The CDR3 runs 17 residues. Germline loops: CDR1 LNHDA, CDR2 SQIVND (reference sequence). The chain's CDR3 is CASSITASTGGPREQYF. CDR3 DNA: TGTGCCAGTAGTATTACTGCGTCGACGGGAGGGCCGCGGGAGCAGTACTTC. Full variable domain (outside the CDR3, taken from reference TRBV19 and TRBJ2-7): DGGITQSPKYLFRKEGQNVTLSCEQNLNHDAMYWYRQDPGQGLRLIYYSQIVNDFQKGDIAEGYSVSREKKESFPLTVTSAQKNPTAFYLCASSITASTGGPREQYFGPGTRLTVT.

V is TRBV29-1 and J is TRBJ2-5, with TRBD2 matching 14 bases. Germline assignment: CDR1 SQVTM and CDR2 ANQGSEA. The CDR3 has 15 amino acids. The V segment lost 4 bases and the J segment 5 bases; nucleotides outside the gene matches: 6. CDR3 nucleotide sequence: TGCAGCGTTGTAGGGACTAGCGGGAGTCATGAGACCCAGTACTTC. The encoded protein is CSVVGTSGSHETQYF. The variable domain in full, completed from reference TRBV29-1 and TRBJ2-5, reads SAVISQKPSRDICQRGTSLTIQCQVDSQVTMMFWYRQQPGQSLTLIATANQGSEATYESGFVIDKFPISRPNLTFSTLTVSNMSPEDSSIYLCSVVGTSGSHETQYFGPGTRLLVL.

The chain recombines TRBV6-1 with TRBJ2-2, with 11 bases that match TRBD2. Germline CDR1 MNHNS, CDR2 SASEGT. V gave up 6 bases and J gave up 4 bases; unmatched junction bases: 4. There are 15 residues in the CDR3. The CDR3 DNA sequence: TGTGCCAGCAGGGCGGGGACTAGCGGCACCGGGGAGCTGTTTTTT. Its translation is CASRAGTSGTGELFF.

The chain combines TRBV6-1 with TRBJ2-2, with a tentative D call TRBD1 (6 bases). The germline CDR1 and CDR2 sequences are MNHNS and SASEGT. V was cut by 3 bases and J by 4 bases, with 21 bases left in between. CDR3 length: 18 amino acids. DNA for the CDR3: TGTGCCAGCAGTGACGGAAATGGACAGACCAAATTCACCGGGGAGCTGTTTTTT. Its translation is CASSDGNGQTKFTGELFF.

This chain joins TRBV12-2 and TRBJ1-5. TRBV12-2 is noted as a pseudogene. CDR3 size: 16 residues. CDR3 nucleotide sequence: TGTGCAAGTCGCCCCCAGATAGCCGGGGGGTATCAGCCCCAGCATTTT. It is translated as CASRPQIAGGYQPQHF.

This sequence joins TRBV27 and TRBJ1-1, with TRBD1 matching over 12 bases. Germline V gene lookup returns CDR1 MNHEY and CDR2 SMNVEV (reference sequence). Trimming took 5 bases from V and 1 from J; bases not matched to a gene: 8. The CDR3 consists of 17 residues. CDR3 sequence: CASSPGTGGSWNTEAFF. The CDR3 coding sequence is TGTGCCAGCAGTCCCGGGACAGGGGGCTCTTGGAACACTGAAGCTTTCTTT.

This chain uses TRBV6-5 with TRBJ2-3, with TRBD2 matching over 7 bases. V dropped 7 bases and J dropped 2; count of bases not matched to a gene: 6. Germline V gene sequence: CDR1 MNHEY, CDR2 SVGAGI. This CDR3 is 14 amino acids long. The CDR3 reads CASTLGGTTDTQYF. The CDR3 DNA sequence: TGTGCCAGCACCCTGGGGGGGACCACAGATACGCAGTATTTT.

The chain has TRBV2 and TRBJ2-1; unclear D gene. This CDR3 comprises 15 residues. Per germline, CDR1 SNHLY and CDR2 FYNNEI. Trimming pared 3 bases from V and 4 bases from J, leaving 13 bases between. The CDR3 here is CASSDLIDIYNEQFF. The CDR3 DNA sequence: TGTGCCAGCAGTGACTTGATAGATATTTACAATGAGCAGTTCTTC.

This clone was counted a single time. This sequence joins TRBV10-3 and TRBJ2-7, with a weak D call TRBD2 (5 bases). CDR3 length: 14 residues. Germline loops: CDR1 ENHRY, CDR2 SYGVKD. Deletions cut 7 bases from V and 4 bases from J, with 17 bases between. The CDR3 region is CAITSTASGYEQYF. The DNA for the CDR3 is TGTGCCATCACATCGACCGCTTCGGGGTACGAGCAGTACTTC.

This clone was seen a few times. DNA for the CDR3: TGTGCCAGCAGTACCCTCGGGACTGGCCCAGATACGCAGTATTTT. It is translated as CASSTLGTGPDTQYF. The chain carries TRBV27 and TRBJ2-3; D perhaps matches TRBD2 (6 bases). This CDR3 contains 15 residues. CDR1 MNHEY and CDR2 SMNVEV come from the germline V gene (reference sequence). Trimming left V 5 bases short and J 4 bases short, with 16 bases between.

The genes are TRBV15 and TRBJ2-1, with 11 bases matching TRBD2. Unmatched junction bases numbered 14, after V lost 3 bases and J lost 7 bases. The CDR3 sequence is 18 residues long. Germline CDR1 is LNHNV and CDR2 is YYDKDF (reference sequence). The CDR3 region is CATSSPRTSGPGRNEQFF. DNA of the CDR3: TGTGCCACCAGCAGTCCAAGGACTAGCGGGCCCGGTAGGAATGAGCAGTTCTTC.